Below are 29 T cell receptor beta chains sequenced from a single sample in a study of OX40 agonist ivuxolimab in advanced cancers. The data were produced by immunoSEQ multiplex PCR, yet TCRdb's version contains in-frame clones alone and is incomplete. The sample has 90,000 to 95,000 clones, around 87% seen once. This specimen was CD4+ or CD8+ T cells sorted from blood, taken in a trial of the OX40 agonist ivuxolimab. The receptors were sampled from an adult with an advanced solid tumor such as melanoma, head and neck, liver or kidney cancer.

The V gene is TRBV25-1, the J gene TRBJ1-1, with D unresolved. CDR1 and CDR2 from the germline V gene are MGHDK and SYGVNS. This CDR3 contains 16 residues. The ends were cut back, 5 bases at V and 1 base at J, with 17 bases in the middle. In DNA form, the CDR3 reads TGTGCCAGCAGTCCATTTAGTGGGAGGACGAACACTGAAGCTTTCTTT. Translating gives CASSPFSGRTNTEAFF. The full variable domain, completed using reference TRBV25-1 and TRBJ1-1, is EADIYQTPRYLVIGTGKKITLECSQTMGHDKMYWYQQDPGMELHLIHYSYGVNSTEKGDLSSESTVSRIRTEHFPLTLESARPSHTSQYLCASSPFSGRTNTEAFFGQGTRLTVV.

The chain recombines TRBV15 with TRBJ2-5; unclear D gene. Deletions cut 6 bases from V and 2 bases from J, with 13 bases between. The CDR3 consists of 14 residues. Germline lookup yields CDR1 LNHNV and CDR2 YYDKDF (reference sequence). The CDR3 bases are TGTGCCACCAGTTTTCCGAACCGTCAAGAGACCCAGTACTTC. This codes for CATSFPNRQETQYF.

In this sample, this clone turned up many times. The CDR3: CASIRQFNQPQHF. CDR3 in DNA: TGTGCCAGCATTCGACAGTTCAATCAGCCCCAGCATTTT. V is TRBV2 and J is TRBJ1-5, with D possibly being TRBD1 (5 bases). Germline V lookup: CDR1 SNHLY, CDR2 FYNNEI. The CDR3 consists of 13 residues. The V end lost 7 bases, the J end lost 3 bases, and 10 bases lay between the germline ends.

V gene TRBV6-6 combines with J gene TRBJ1-1; tentative D call: TRBD1 (5 bases). CDR1 is MNHNY and CDR2 is SVGAGI in the germline V gene (reference sequence). This CDR3 spans 13 amino acids. V dropped 0 bases and J dropped 5 bases, with 7 bases sitting between them. CDR3 coding DNA: TGTGCCAGCAGTTACTCAGGGGAAACTGAAGCTTTCTTT. Its protein is CASSYSGETEAFF.

The chain joins TRBV7-2 to TRBJ2-1; maybe TRBD1 (5 bases). The CDR3 is made up of 15 amino acids. The germline V gene has CDR1 SGHTA and CDR2 FQGNSA. V was trimmed by 0 bases and J by 5 bases, leaving 11 bases between them. CDR3 bases: TGTGCCAGCAGCTTAGCTCAGGACACCCACAATGAGCAGTTCTTC. Protein: CASSLAQDTHNEQFF. Supplemented by reference TRBV7-2 and TRBJ2-1, the full variable domain reads GAGVSQSPSNKVTEKGKDVELRCDPISGHTALYWYRQSLGQGLEFLIYFQGNSAPDKSGLPSDRFSAERTGGSVSTLTIQRTQQEDSAVYLCASSLAQDTHNEQFFGPGTRLTVL.

Worth noting for this clone: One end of the junction is discordant with germline, which a read error may explain. This chain links TRBV7-9 with TRBJ2-3; the match to TRBD2 covers 15 bases. CDR3 length: 18 residues. Germline values: CDR1 SEHNR, CDR2 FQNEAQ (reference sequence). DNA of the CDR3: TGTGCCAGCAGCCTTGGACTAGCGGGAGGGTTGAGCACGGATACGCAGTATTTT. This encodes CASSLGLAGGLSTDTQYF.

CDR3 nucleotide sequence: TGTGCCAGCTCACCACAATCCGGGACTGTTTATGAAAAACTGTTTTTT. Translating gives CASSPQSGTVYEKLFF. The chain joins TRBV18 to TRBJ1-4; the D gene is possibly TRBD1 (5 bases). V was shortened by 1 base and J by 6 bases, with 15 bases between the two germline ends. Per the germline V gene, CDR1 is KGHSH and CDR2 is LQKENI. The CDR3 is made up of 16 amino acids.

This clone was seen only once. V usage is TRBV27 and J usage is TRBJ1-2; 8 bases line up with TRBD1. CDR1 and CDR2 from the germline V gene are MNHEY and SMNVEV (reference sequence). Losses at the gene ends were 6 bases for V and 2 bases for J; bases not matched to a gene: 8. The CDR3 covers 15 residues. The CDR3 DNA follows: TGTGCCAGCAGCCTTTCCGGGACAGGCAACTATGGCTACACCTTC. Translating it yields CASSLSGTGNYGYTF.

Concerning this clone itself: Other DNA sequences in the sample encode the same CDR3. The chain recombines TRBV5-6 with TRBJ2-5; 8 positions agree with TRBD2. V lost 0 bases, J lost 3 bases, and 7 bases stayed unmatched. Germline assignment: CDR1 SGHDT and CDR2 YYEEEE. The CDR3 sequence is 16 residues long. Written as DNA, the CDR3 is TGTGCCAGCAGCTTGGCCGGGACTAGTGCTAAAGAGACCCAGTACTTC. It yields the protein CASSLAGTSAKETQYF.

The chain employs TRBV7-9 and TRBJ1-1; no reliable D call. CDR1 is SEHNR, CDR2 FQNEAQ, per germline (reference sequence). V was cut by 7 bases and J by 1 base, with 22 bases left in between. The CDR3 covers 17 residues. The CDR3 coding sequence is TGTGCCAGCAACCTTAGAGATGGTCGACGCCAGAACACTGAAGCTTTCTTT. It codes for CASNLRDGRRQNTEAFF.

A single count supports this clone. V is TRBV19 and J is TRBJ2-1; D might be TRBD2 (6 bases). Trimming pared 2 bases from V and 7 bases from J, leaving 12 bases between. Per the germline V gene, CDR1 is LNHDA and CDR2 is SQIVND (reference sequence). CDR3 length: 14 amino acids. The chain's CDR3 is CASSIRGGSNEQFF. In DNA form, the CDR3 reads TGTGCCAGTAGTATAAGGGGAGGCTCGAATGAGCAGTTCTTC.

This chain uses TRBV5-1 with TRBJ2-3; D is uncertain. The germline gives CDR1 SGHRS, CDR2 YFSETQ. This CDR3 region has 13 residues. V was shortened by 1 base and J by 2 bases, with 5 bases between the two germline ends. Here the CDR3 reads CASSLTYTDTQYF. CDR3 coding DNA: TGCGCCAGCAGCTTGACCTACACAGATACGCAGTATTTT. Variable domain in full (rest from reference TRBV5-1 and TRBJ2-3): KAGVTQTPRYLIKTRGQQVTLSCSPISGHRSVSWYQQTPGQGLQFLFEYFSETQRNKGNFPGRFSGRQFSNSRSEMNVSTLELGDSALYLCASSLTYTDTQYFGPGTRLTVL.

The V and J genes are TRBV6-6 and TRBJ2-1; 9 bases are shared with TRBD2. Germline assignment: CDR1 MNHNY and CDR2 SVGAGI (reference sequence). The CDR3 totals 15 residues. V lost 4 bases to trimming and J lost 6 bases; unmatched junction nucleotides: 7. The DNA for the CDR3 is TGTGCCAGCAGTTCAGCGGGGGGAAGCCGCAATGAGCAGTTCTTC. It codes for CASSSAGGSRNEQFF.

By proportion, this clone is medium-sized (0.01 to 0.1%). The V gene is TRBV5-1, the J gene TRBJ1-1; D remains ambiguous. This CDR3 spans 15 amino acids. Germline CDR1 is SGHRS and CDR2 is YFSETQ. Trimming stripped 4 bases from V and 0 bases from J, with 13 bases between. CDR3 protein: CASSPVGTVNTEAFF. The CDR3 region has the DNA TGCGCCAGCAGCCCGGTAGGTACGGTGAACACTGAAGCTTTCTTT.

The chain carries TRBV18 and TRBJ2-7, with TRBD2 matching over 9 bases. The germline V gene has CDR1 KGHSH and CDR2 LQKENI. The CDR3 extends over 14 amino acids. The V and J ends lost 3 bases and 3 bases, in that order; junction bases with no gene match: 3. The DNA of the CDR3 is TGTGCCAGCTCACCTAGGACTAGCGTCTACGAGCAGTACGTC. Translation: CASSPRTSVYEQYV.

The DNA for the CDR3 is TGTGCCAGCAGTGATAAGGCCGGAGCTAACTATGGCTACACCTTC. It translates to CASSDKAGANYGYTF. This chain connects TRBV2 to TRBJ1-2; D remains unclear. V was pared by 3 bases and J by 0 bases, with 11 bases between. CDR3 length: 15 residues. Germline CDR1 reads SNHLY; CDR2 reads FYNNEI.

Remarks on this clone: Its ends do not fully match the called genes, so a read error is possible. This rearrangement joins TRBV7-7 to TRBJ2-2; D unclear. Germline CDR1 SSHAT, CDR2 FNYEAQ (reference sequence). This CDR3 is 16 amino acids long. The CDR3 DNA reads TGTGCTAGCAGCTTAGGGCCGGCCGCGAACACCGGGGAGCTGTTTTTT. This translates into CASSLGPAANTGELFF.

This sequence joins TRBV4-1 and TRBJ2-7, with D hard to call. The CDR3 is 13 residues long. Germline V lookup: CDR1 MGHRA, CDR2 YSYEKL. V lost 3 bases to trimming and J lost 6 bases, with 12 bases between them. Written as DNA, the CDR3 is TGCGCCAGCAGCCAGCCGTTGGACGGCGAGCAGTACGTC. It is translated as CASSQPLDGEQYV.

The chain combines TRBV10-3 with TRBJ1-1; TRBD1 matches 11 bases. Looked up from germline, CDR1 is ENHRY and CDR2 is SYGVKD. Trimming removed 6 bases from V and 2 bases from J; junction bases left unmatched: 2. The CDR3 loop spans 14 amino acids. CDR3 nucleotides: TGTGCCATCAGGCGGACAGGGGGCAACACTGAAGCTTTCTTT. Its protein is CAIRRTGGNTEAFF.

This rearrangement joins TRBV5-4 to TRBJ2-6; D remains ambiguous. V lost 3 bases and J 2 bases, leaving 12 bases between the germline ends. The CDR3 has 16 residues. CDR1 and CDR2 from the germline V gene are SGHNT and YYREEE (reference sequence). The CDR3 loop is CASSSPRPTGANVLTF. The DNA for the CDR3 is TGTGCCAGCAGCTCACCTCGACCAACTGGGGCCAACGTCCTGACTTTC.

The chain is built from TRBV5-1 and TRBJ1-1; D is unresolved. The V gene's germline CDR1 is SGHRS and CDR2 YFSETQ. Trimming cost V 0 bases and J 0 bases, with 9 bases left between them. The CDR3 totals 15 residues. CDR3 in amino acids: CASSLAGKMNTEAFF. CDR3 sequence (DNA): TGCGCCAGCAGCTTGGCCGGTAAGATGAACACTGAAGCTTTCTTT.

The genes are TRBV29-1 and TRBJ1-5; 8 bases align to TRBD1. V was clipped by 6 bases and J by 9 bases; unmatched bases: 7. The CDR3 spans 12 residues. Germline V gene sequence: CDR1 SQVTM, CDR2 ANQGSEA. The CDR3 region is CSVTTGEGPQHF. The CDR3 DNA reads TGCAGCGTGACGACAGGGGAGGGGCCCCAGCATTTT.

The rearrangement uses TRBV7-2 and TRBJ1-5; 9 positions agree with TRBD1. The germline V gene encodes CDR1 SGHTA and CDR2 FQGNSA. This CDR3 is 15 amino acids long. V lost 5 bases to trimming and J lost 7 bases; unmatched junction nucleotides: 9. The CDR3 loop is CASSGQGQGFQPQHF. The CDR3 region has the DNA TGTGCCAGCAGCGGACAGGGACAGGGTTTCCAGCCCCAGCATTTT. The full variable domain, rest sourced from reference TRBV7-2 and TRBJ1-5, is GAGVSQSPSNKVTEKGKDVELRCDPISGHTALYWYRQSLGQGLEFLIYFQGNSAPDKSGLPSDRFSAERTGGSVSTLTIQRTQQEDSAVYLCASSGQGQGFQPQHFGDGTRLSIL.

This chain uses TRBV2 with TRBJ2-1; 9 nucleotides agree with TRBD1. J gave up 3 bases and V 6 bases, and 3 bases lay outside the gene matches. CDR1 is SNHLY and CDR2 is FYNNEI in the germline V gene. This CDR3 has 14 amino acids. CDR3: CASRRTGVYNEQFF. The CDR3 DNA is TGTGCCAGCAGGAGGACAGGGGTCTACAATGAGCAGTTCTTC.

This chain connects TRBV6-1 to TRBJ2-5; 10 bases align to TRBD2. The germline CDR1 and CDR2 sequences are MNHNS and SASEGT. V gave up 5 bases and J gave up 2 bases; unmatched junction bases: 2. This CDR3 is built from 14 residues. CDR3 DNA sequence: TGTGCCAGCAGTTGGGGACTAGCGCAAGAGACCCAGTACTTC. Its protein is CASSWGLAQETQYF.

V gene TRBV10-3 combines with J gene TRBJ1-1; TRBD1 matches at 9 bases. CDR1 and CDR2 (germline): ENHRY, SYGVKD. This CDR3 spans 13 amino acids. Trimming removed 6 bases from V and 6 bases from J; junction bases left unmatched: 5. CDR3 region: CAIRGQGLPEAFF. DNA of the CDR3: TGTGCCATCAGGGGACAGGGCTTGCCTGAAGCTTTCTTT.

The V and J genes are TRBV5-4 and TRBJ2-1; D perhaps matches TRBD1 (6 bases). The CDR3 contains 16 residues. V lost 0 bases and J 8 bases, leaving 18 bases between the germline ends. The germline gives CDR1 SGHNT, CDR2 YYREEE (reference sequence). As DNA, the CDR3 is TGTGCCAGCAGCTTGGTCCTAGGGGGATCCTCCTATGAGCAGTTCTTC. Translation: CASSLVLGGSSYEQFF.

In its sample, this clone was seen a few times. The chain has TRBV7-3 and TRBJ2-2; 8 bases map to TRBD1. The trim removed 5 bases at V and 9 bases at J, leaving 11 bases unmatched. CDR3 length equals 15 residues. Germline CDR1 and CDR2: SGHTA and FQGTGA. The chain's CDR3 is CASSPGSGGLRELFF. Here the CDR3 DNA reads TGTGCCAGCAGCCCGGGGTCAGGGGGCCTGCGGGAGCTGTTTTTT. The whole variable domain, remainder taken from reference TRBV7-3 and TRBJ2-2, is GAGVSQTPSNKVTEKGKYVELRCDPISGHTALYWYRQSLGQGPEFLIYFQGTGAADDSGLPNDRFFAVRPEGSVSTLKIQRTERGDSAVYLCASSPGSGGLRELFFGEGSRLTVL.

This chain joins TRBV9 and TRBJ2-5; 10 nucleotides agree with TRBD2. The CDR3 contains 18 residues. Losses at the gene ends were 0 bases for V and 4 bases for J; bases not matched to a gene: 12. CDR1 SGDLS and CDR2 YYNGEE come from the germline V gene. The CDR3 DNA sequence: TGTGCCAGCAGCGTAGGGGGGCTAGCGGGAGCATCGGGAGAGACCCAGTACTTC. As protein: CASSVGGLAGASGETQYF.